Listed here is a single T cell receptor beta chain. What it binds is not known. Primed by a sample-barcoded 5' primer and a J-beta primer mix, a second PCR proceeded for roughly 6 to 12 cycles. Every sample gave at least 3 million paired-end reads containing CDR3. TCRdb re-derived calls from the 5' RACE reads in MiXCR, one entry per CDR3 protein. The sample has about 1 million distinct CDR3 sequences, 45% seen once. The data were taken from a study of blood T cells in healthy people across ages. Whole-study context: Every two T cells gave about one barcoded beta molecule via template switching.

Germline lookup yields CDR1 MNHEY and CDR2 SMNVEV (reference sequence). Trimming pared 1 base from V and 6 bases from J, leaving 13 bases between. CDR3 size: 14 residues. Whole-study results and caveats: With donor CMV status unknown, expanded clonotype changes were possibly confounded.

Isolation of PBMCs gave at least 6 million cells per sample. Input material: blood. V usage is TRBV27 and J usage is TRBJ2-7; possible D gene TRBD1, 5 bases. The sequence derives from a woman aged 55-70 years in good health. CDR3 amino acids: CASSLWGRESEQYF. CDR3 DNA sequence: TGTGCCAGCAGTTTATGGGGCAGGGAATCCGAGCAGTACTTC.